The 23 T cell receptor beta chains in this list originate from one sample, sequenced in a study of T cell repertoires in cytomegalovirus infection. TCRdb reprocessed the reads with MiXCR, giving one entry per CDR3 protein. The sample has about 230,000 distinct CDR3 sequences; 22% are singletons. Input material: CD8+ T cells from PBMCs. The receptors here all came from a human donor in good health (CMV status not recorded). Some clones in this sample may be carry-over from other donors' samples.

The chain is built from TRBV2 and TRBJ1-1, with a possible D match to TRBD1 (5 bases). With 8 bases removed from V and 0 bases from J, the gap between germline ends came to 16 bases. Germline assignment: CDR1 SNHLY and CDR2 FYNNEI. The CDR3 runs to 15 residues. The CDR3 bases are TGTGCCAGCGTGGCAGGGCCAACCTTGAACACTGAAGCTTTCTTT. Its translation: CASVAGPTLNTEAFF.

The chain uses TRBV15 and TRBJ2-5, with D maybe TRBD2 (6 bases). V gave up 4 bases and J gave up 2 bases, with 14 bases separating them. The V gene's germline CDR1 is LNHNV and CDR2 YYDKDF (reference sequence). The CDR3 contains 15 residues. The CDR3 DNA sequence: TGTGCCACCAGCACGACGCGGGGCTATCAAGAGACCCAGTACTTC. Protein: CATSTTRGYQETQYF.

This clonotype was detected many times. The CDR3 loop is CASSLGIGVNTEAFF. CDR3 nucleotide sequence: TGTGCCAGCAGCTTAGGCATAGGGGTGAACACTGAAGCTTTCTTT. The chain couples TRBV7-8 to TRBJ1-1, with D perhaps matching TRBD1 (5 bases). V was pared by 1 base and J by 0 bases, with 9 bases between. Germline V lookup: CDR1 SGHVS, CDR2 FQNEAQ. This CDR3 region has 15 residues.

Here the CDR3 reads CASLPILAGNPNEQFF. CDR3 bases: TGTGCCAGCCTCCCAATACTAGCGGGGAACCCCAATGAGCAGTTCTTC. This rearrangement joins TRBV2 to TRBJ2-1; TRBD2 matches 10 bases. The germline gives CDR1 SNHLY, CDR2 FYNNEI. The trim removed 8 bases at V and 6 bases at J, leaving 13 bases unmatched. The CDR3 totals 16 residues.

This clonotype was detected a few times. V usage is TRBV6-1 and J usage is TRBJ2-1; 9 nucleotides align to TRBD2. This CDR3 spans 15 amino acids. Germline lookup yields CDR1 MNHNS and CDR2 SASEGT. J lost 4 bases, V lost 6 bases, and 7 bases had no gene match. The CDR3 DNA is TGTGCCAGCAGGTTCACTAGCGGGTCTTACAATGAGCAGTTCTTC. It is translated as CASRFTSGSYNEQFF.

This clonotype appeared a few times. The V and J genes are TRBV20-1 and TRBJ2-4; no clear D gene. CDR3 length: 14 residues. Deletions cut 1 base from V and 6 bases from J, with 13 bases between. In germline, CDR1 is DFQATT, CDR2 SNEGSKA (reference sequence). The CDR3 protein is CSARAPTTGNIQYF. The CDR3 DNA reads as TGCAGTGCTAGAGCTCCTACCACGGGAAACATTCAGTACTTC.

This chain joins TRBV27 and TRBJ2-5; D gene ambiguous. Deletions cut 5 bases from V and 4 bases from J, with 11 bases between. In germline, CDR1 is MNHEY, CDR2 SMNVEV (reference sequence). The CDR3 covers 13 residues. CDR3: CASSPIFSETQYF. In DNA form, the CDR3 reads TGTGCCAGCAGTCCAATCTTTTCAGAGACCCAGTACTTC.

This clonotype occurred many times. The chain joins TRBV6-5 to TRBJ2-7; no firm D call. The V gene's germline CDR1 is MNHEY and CDR2 SVGAGI. This CDR3 spans 14 amino acids. V gave up 4 bases and J gave up 3 bases, with 13 bases separating them. CDR3 nucleotide sequence: TGTGCCAGCAGTTCATGGAACAGCGACTACGAGCAGTACTTC. This gives the protein CASSSWNSDYEQYF.

This chain uses TRBV2 with TRBJ2-5; D is undetermined. The CDR3 is made up of 14 amino acids. Germline V CDR1 and CDR2: SNHLY, FYNNEI. Trimming shortened V by 2 bases and J by 2 bases, and 9 bases separated the two germline ends. CDR3 coding DNA: TGTGCCAGCAGTGAATTTCTCGGACAAGAGACCCAGTACTTC. This codes for CASSEFLGQETQYF. Based on the CDR3 plus reference TRBV2 and TRBJ2-5, the full variable domain is EPEVTQTPSHQVTQMGQEVILRCVPISNHLYFYWYRQILGQKVEFLVSFYNNEISEKSEIFDDQFSVERPDGSNFTLKIRSTKLEDSAMYFCASSEFLGQETQYFGPGTRLLVL.

Ten or more counts support this clonotype. The chain combines TRBV7-2 with TRBJ2-2; D gene uncertain. V lost 3 bases to trimming and J lost 0 bases, with 11 bases between them. Germline CDR1 and CDR2: SGHTA and FQGNSA. The CDR3 covers 16 residues. The CDR3 region has the DNA TGTGCCAGCAGCTTGGGTGGTGTAGCGAACACCGGGGAGCTGTTTTTT. This codes for CASSLGGVANTGELFF.

This chain uses TRBV7-8 with TRBJ1-4; D ambiguous. V was cut by 5 bases and J by 8 bases, with 15 bases left in between. This CDR3 contains 14 residues. The germline V gene encodes CDR1 SGHVS and CDR2 FQNEAQ. In nucleotides, the CDR3 is TGTGCCAGCAGCCCCTCCGGCTACGCGGAAAAACTGTTTTTT. It codes for CASSPSGYAEKLFF.

The gene calls are TRBV6-1 and TRBJ2-1; no reliable D call. The V and J ends lost 2 bases and 8 bases respectively, with 4 bases between them. In germline, CDR1 is MNHNS, CDR2 SASEGT. This CDR3 spans 11 amino acids. As DNA, the CDR3 is TGTGCCAGCAGTGAATTTGATGAGCAGTTCTTC. Protein sequence: CASSEFDEQFF.

This CDR3 reads CSAIGTGNYGYTF. CDR3 in DNA: TGCAGTGCTATCGGGACGGGTAACTATGGCTACACCTTC. V and J are TRBV20-1 and TRBJ1-2; weak D call: TRBD1 (5 bases). CDR1 and CDR2 from the germline V gene are DFQATT and SNEGSKA (reference sequence). The CDR3 loop spans 13 amino acids. V lost 4 bases to trimming and J lost 1 base, with 10 bases between them.

This sequence joins TRBV19 and TRBJ2-1; D could derive from TRBD1 or TRBD2 (6 bases each). The germline CDR1 and CDR2 sequences are LNHDA and SQIVND (reference sequence). The CDR3 loop spans 12 amino acids. The V gene lost 5 bases and the J gene lost 10 bases, with 12 bases spanning the gap. The CDR3 sequence is CASSWGADEQFF. The CDR3 DNA is TGTGCCAGTAGTTGGGGGGCCGACGAGCAGTTCTTC.

This clonotype appeared a few times. The chain carries TRBV12-5 and TRBJ2-3; TRBD1 aligns across 8 bases. V shed 4 bases, J shed 1 base, and the junction held 4 bases outside the gene matches. Germline loops: CDR1 LGHNT, CDR2 FRNRAP. This CDR3 is 15 amino acids long. The CDR3 here is CASGSGGRGTDTQYF. Here the CDR3 DNA reads TGTGCTAGTGGTTCAGGGGGCCGAGGCACAGATACGCAGTATTTT.

The rearrangement joins TRBV4-1 to TRBJ2-7; no clear D gene. The germline CDR1 and CDR2 sequences are MGHRA and YSYEKL. The V end lost 4 bases, the J end lost 2 bases, and 12 bases lay between the germline ends. This CDR3 contains 14 residues. Here the CDR3 reads CASSPQASPYEQYF. CDR3 nucleotide sequence: TGCGCCAGCAGCCCGCAGGCGAGCCCCTACGAGCAGTACTTC.

This clonotype has more than one count but fewer than ten. The chain has TRBV6-5 and TRBJ2-7; D is uncertain. V dropped 10 bases and J dropped 0 bases, with 13 bases sitting between them. The CDR3 is 13 residues long. CDR1 is MNHEY and CDR2 is SVGAGI in the germline V gene. Written as DNA, the CDR3 is TGTGCCACCCAAGCGCCGCCCTCCTACGAGCAGTACTTC. Amino acids: CATQAPPSYEQYF.

This clonotype was found many times. The chain is built from TRBV4-1 and TRBJ2-3, with 9 bases matching TRBD2. CDR1 MGHRA and CDR2 YSYEKL come from the germline V gene. This CDR3 has 14 residues. The V gene end was trimmed by 7 bases and the J gene end by 3 bases; junction bases not matched to a gene: 5. The CDR3 coding sequence is TGCGCCAGCAACCCGGGACTAGCAACAGATACGCAGTATTTT. Translation gives CASNPGLATDTQYF.

In this sample, this clonotype turned up a few times. The chain couples TRBV5-1 to TRBJ1-1; unclear D gene. V lost 4 bases and J 4 bases, leaving 14 bases between the germline ends. The CDR3 runs to 14 residues. The germline gives CDR1 SGHRS, CDR2 YFSETQ. CDR3 sequence (DNA): TGCGCCAGCAGCCGGACCGGGATGAGCACTGAAGCTTTCTTT. The encoded protein is CASSRTGMSTEAFF.

The CDR3 loop reads CASSSTSGGAMKETQYF. The CDR3 DNA reads as TGTGCCAGCAGTTCGACTAGCGGGGGGGCCATGAAAGAGACCCAGTACTTC. The chain couples TRBV28 to TRBJ2-5; 14 bases align to TRBD2. Germline assignment: CDR1 MDHEN and CDR2 SYDVKM. The trim removed 4 bases at V and 3 bases at J, leaving 7 bases unmatched. The CDR3 contains 17 residues.

This clonotype showed up just a few times. The DNA of the CDR3 is TGTGCCAGCAGCTTAATAGGGGACAGTCGTAATGAGCAGTTCTTC. Residues: CASSLIGDSRNEQFF. The V and J genes are TRBV5-5 and TRBJ2-1; TRBD1 aligns across 7 bases. Germline V gene lookup returns CDR1 SGHKS and CDR2 YYEKEE (reference sequence). V shed 2 bases, J shed 7 bases, and the junction held 9 bases outside the gene matches. This CDR3 spans 15 amino acids.

This clonotype was seen ten or more times. The genes are TRBV2 and TRBJ2-5; D perhaps matches TRBD2 (7 bases). The CDR3 is 16 residues long. Trimming took 2 bases from V and 5 from J, leaving 18 bases between them. The germline V gene encodes CDR1 SNHLY and CDR2 FYNNEI. The CDR3, as DNA: TGTGCCAGCAGTGAATCTTTCGTGGGGGGGCTCGAGACCCAGTACTTC. Protein: CASSESFVGGLETQYF.

This clonotype was observed many times. The chain couples TRBV12-3 or TRBV12-4 to TRBJ2-3; 10 nucleotides line up with TRBD2. This CDR3 contains 15 residues. The trim removed 6 bases at V and 1 base at J, leaving 4 bases unmatched. CDR3 in DNA: TGTGCCAGCAGCCACCTAGCGGGGGGCACAGATACGCAGTATTTT. Protein sequence: CASSHLAGGTDTQYF.